This passage covers 27 T cell receptor beta chains from one sample sequenced in a study of shared clonotypes between healthy human individuals (dated by TCRdb to the early 2020s). Libraries were made using the immunoSEQ multiplex PCR assay. This immuneACCESS table, as held by TCRdb, lists in-frame sequences with V and J called but not all clones. Of the missing ones, under half trace to an unresolved V gene in checked studies; the others have no known cause. This sample has approximately 2,000,000 clones in its table, and approximately 92% of those were observed once. About 1.6% of the sample lies in the top ten. For the CD8 naive samples, CD45RO-negative cells were positively selected for CCR7, yielding a CD45RA+CCR7+ population from which TemRA cells were excluded. Sequencing was carried out using naive CD8+ T cells from PBMCs. This sample's cell subset or site label indicates: CD45RA+CCR7+. The receptors were sampled from a man aged 18 to 29 in good health. Some clones in this sample may be carry-over from other donors' samples.

The chain carries TRBV6-5 and TRBJ1-2, with D possibly TRBD1 on 5 matching bases. Germline-derived CDR1 and CDR2 are MNHEY and SVGAGI. V lost 6 bases to trimming and J lost 4 bases, with 12 bases between them. The CDR3 has 13 residues. The CDR3 region is CASSFGTIYGYTF. The CDR3 DNA is TGTGCCAGCAGCTTCGGGACCATCTATGGCTACACCTTC.

The rearrangement joins TRBV2 to TRBJ1-1; D gene uncertain. Germline CDR1 is SNHLY and CDR2 is FYNNEI. Trimming pared 2 bases from V and 8 bases from J, leaving 9 bases between. This CDR3 has 12 residues. CDR3 sequence (DNA): TGTGCCAGCAGTGAATCGGTTGTGGAAGCTTTCTTT. This codes for CASSESVVEAFF.

The chain uses TRBV19 and TRBJ1-1; D remains ambiguous. The V end lost 1 base, the J end lost 11 bases, and 11 bases lay between the germline ends. Germline loops: CDR1 LNHDA, CDR2 SQIVND (reference sequence). This CDR3 comprises 12 residues. The CDR3 region is CASSIGPKDAFF. The CDR3, as DNA: TGTGCCAGTAGTATAGGGCCCAAGGATGCTTTCTTT.

This chain uses TRBV27 with TRBJ1-1; D call uncertain. Germline CDR1 and CDR2: MNHEY and SMNVEV (reference sequence). The CDR3 has 13 amino acids. The V and J ends lost 6 bases and 1 base respectively, with 9 bases between them. The CDR3 nucleotides read TGTGCCAGCAGGGACGCGGGGAACACTGAAGCTTTCTTT. Residues: CASRDAGNTEAFF.

The rearrangement joins TRBV10-3 to TRBJ2-1, with 7 nucleotides matching TRBD2. The CDR3 extends over 15 amino acids. The germline V gene has CDR1 ENHRY and CDR2 SYGVKD. Trimming took 7 bases from V and 3 from J; bases not matched to a gene: 9. Here the CDR3 DNA reads TGTGCCATCAACCCCGGCGGGGGTGGCTACAATGAGCAGTTCTTC. Translated: CAINPGGGGYNEQFF.

A word on this clone: In the same sample, other DNA sequences code for this CDR3. The V call is TRBV20-1, the J call TRBJ1-1; D is unresolved. The V end was cut by 1 base, the J end by 5 bases, with 5 bases between. The CDR3 extends over 11 amino acids. CDR1 is DFQATT and CDR2 is SNEGSKA in the germline V gene (reference sequence). This CDR3 reads CSARGVTEAFF. The CDR3 DNA reads TGCAGTGCTAGAGGGGTTACTGAAGCTTTCTTT.

J is TRBJ2-7 and V is TRBV11-2; tentatively, D is TRBD1 (7 bases). The CDR3 loop spans 15 amino acids. Germline-derived CDR1 and CDR2 are SGHAT and FQNNGV. V was trimmed by 5 bases and J by 5 bases, leaving 19 bases between them. CDR3 amino acids: CASSPRGTAFDEQYF. The CDR3, as DNA: TGTGCCAGCAGCCCACGGGGGACAGCTTTCGACGAGCAGTACTTC. Drawing the rest from reference TRBV11-2 and TRBJ2-7, the complete variable domain is EAGVAQSPRYKIIEKRQSVAFWCNPISGHATLYWYQQILGQGPKLLIQFQNNGVVDDSQLPKDRFSAERLKGVDSTLKIQPAKLEDSAVYLCASSPRGTAFDEQYFGPGTRLTVT.

V usage is TRBV7-2 and J usage is TRBJ2-5; 9 positions match TRBD1. The CDR3 has 14 amino acids. V was pared by 3 bases and J by 4 bases, with 3 bases of the junction left unmatched. CDR1 and CDR2 from the germline V gene are SGHTA and FQGNSA. CDR3 sequence (DNA): TGTGCCAGCAGCTTTACAGGGGGCTCAGAGACCCAGTACTTC. It specifies CASSFTGGSETQYF.

The rearrangement links TRBV7-6 to TRBJ2-7; D is uncertain. CDR1 is SGHVS, CDR2 FNYEAQ, per germline. The V end was cut by 0 bases, the J end by 3 bases, with 6 bases between. This CDR3 has 13 amino acids. The CDR3 region has the DNA TGTGCCAGCAGCTTAGCGATCGGCTACGAGCAGTACTTC. This translates into CASSLAIGYEQYF.

The chain has TRBV6-1 and TRBJ1-4; a possible D gene is TRBD1 (5 bases). Between the trimmed V and J ends, which lost 6 bases and 7 bases, there was a span of 24 bases. CDR3 length equals 17 residues. The germline gives CDR1 MNHNS, CDR2 SASEGT. This CDR3 reads CASREINGQGWVEKLFF. The DNA of the CDR3 is TGTGCCAGCAGGGAAATTAATGGACAAGGTTGGGTTGAAAAACTGTTTTTT.

The chain recombines TRBV6-5 with TRBJ1-2, with D hard to call. The CDR3 contains 16 residues. Germline-derived CDR1 and CDR2 are MNHEY and SVGAGI. Trimming took 0 bases from V and 1 from J, leaving 12 bases between them. The CDR3 DNA follows: TGTGCCAGCAGTTACTCTGGGGAGGGCCTTAACTATGGCTACACCTTC. It translates to CASSYSGEGLNYGYTF.

The V gene is TRBV30, the J gene TRBJ2-1, with 8 bases aligning to TRBD2. The J segment lost 7 bases and the V segment lost 0 bases, leaving 8 bases of the junction unmatched. Germline V CDR1 and CDR2: GTSNPN, SVGIG (reference sequence). There are 15 residues in the CDR3. The CDR3 nucleotides read TGTGCCTGGAGTGTAGGGGCGGGAGGCGGAAATGAGCAGTTCTTC. Translation gives CAWSVGAGGGNEQFF.

This sequence joins TRBV7-9 and TRBJ2-7, with TRBD1 as a possible D gene (6 bases). V shed 5 bases and J shed 4 bases, with 21 bases lying between them. The CDR3 is made up of 16 amino acids. Germline-derived CDR1 and CDR2 are SEHNR and FQNEAQ (reference sequence). The CDR3 here is CASSPDIGQIVYEQYF. The CDR3 coding sequence is TGTGCCAGCAGCCCGGATATCGGACAGATCGTATACGAGCAGTACTTC.

The V call is TRBV9, the J call TRBJ2-1; D is unresolved. V was trimmed by 0 bases and J by 0 bases, leaving 13 bases between them. Germline V gives CDR1 SGDLS, CDR2 YYNGEE. CDR3 length equals 17 residues. The DNA of the CDR3 is TGTGCCAGCAGCGTAGGCCCCCTGACCCCCTCCTACAATGAGCAGTTCTTC. It codes for CASSVGPLTPSYNEQFF.

The chain uses TRBV30 and TRBJ2-3; tentatively, D is TRBD2 (5 bases). Germline lookup yields CDR1 GTSNPN and CDR2 SVGIG (reference sequence). The CDR3 runs to 10 residues. V was shortened by 5 bases and J by 6 bases, with 6 bases between the two germline ends. CDR3 loop: CAWLADTQYF. DNA of the CDR3: TGTGCCTGGTTAGCGGATACGCAGTATTTT.

Points on this clone: Other DNA sequences within the sample encode an identical CDR3. The rearrangement joins TRBV7-9 to TRBJ2-7; D assignment may be TRBD1 or TRBD2 (6 bases each). Germline CDR1 is SEHNR and CDR2 is FQNEAQ (reference sequence). The CDR3 sequence is 12 residues long. V was pared by 3 bases and J by 6 bases, with 9 bases between. This CDR3 reads CASSLGGGEQYF. The CDR3 DNA reads TGTGCCAGCAGCTTGGGGGGCGGCGAGCAGTACTTC. Using reference TRBV7-9 and TRBJ2-7 for the parts outside the CDR3, the full variable domain is DTGVSQNPRHKITKRGQNVTFRCDPISEHNRLYWYRQTLGQGPEFLTYFQNEAQLEKSRLLSDRFSAERPKGSFSTLEIQRTEQGDSAMYLCASSLGGGEQYFGPGTRLTVT.

This CDR3 reads CASSHRPGQGTYEQYF. The CDR3 DNA sequence: TGTGCCAGCAGTCATCGTCCGGGACAGGGGACCTACGAGCAGTACTTC. The chain employs TRBV14 and TRBJ2-7, with 10 nucleotides matching TRBD1. V shed 6 bases, J shed 2 bases, and the junction held 10 bases outside the gene matches. CDR3 length: 16 residues. Germline values: CDR1 SGHDN, CDR2 FVKESK.

The chain joins TRBV27 to TRBJ2-1; D gene unclear. The CDR3 runs 14 residues. With 1 base removed from V and 6 bases from J, the gap between germline ends came to 10 bases. Germline V gives CDR1 MNHEY, CDR2 SMNVEV (reference sequence). CDR3: CASSLLGSTNEQFF. Here the CDR3 DNA reads TGTGCCAGCAGTTTATTGGGCAGTACCAATGAGCAGTTCTTC.

This chain joins TRBV14 and TRBJ2-7; 7 positions match TRBD1. Germline values: CDR1 SGHDN, CDR2 FVKESK. The CDR3 has 17 amino acids. J lost 5 bases, V lost 6 bases, and 19 bases had no gene match. CDR3 DNA: TGTGCCAGCAGTCACAGGGGTCAAAGTCTGTTTCGGGACGAGCAGTACTTC. It codes for CASSHRGQSLFRDEQYF. The full variable domain, in which reference TRBV14 and TRBJ2-7 provide the parts outside the CDR3, is EAGVTQFPSHSVIEKGQTVTLRCDPISGHDNLYWYRRVMGKEIKFLLHFVKESKQDESGMPNNRFLAERTGGTYSTLKVQPAELEDSGVYFCASSHRGQSLFRDEQYFGPGTRLTVT.

This clone was seen a few times. The chain joins TRBV7-9 to TRBJ2-7; 12 positions match TRBD2. Per the germline V gene, CDR1 is SEHNR and CDR2 is FQNEAQ (reference sequence). After removal of 5 bases from V and 3 bases from J, the junction contained 5 bases not matched to a gene. This CDR3 contains 15 residues. The CDR3 sequence: CASSPRTSGDYEQYF. Written as DNA, the CDR3 is TGTGCCAGCAGCCCAAGGACTAGCGGGGACTACGAGCAGTACTTC.

V and J are TRBV6-1 and TRBJ2-2; 7 nucleotides agree with TRBD1. CDR1 is MNHNS, CDR2 SASEGT, per germline. J was trimmed by 5 bases and V by 6 bases; bases with no gene match: 3. The CDR3 is 13 amino acids. Here the CDR3 DNA reads TGTGCCAGCAGAACCAGGGGGACCGGGGAGCTGTTTTTT. Its protein is CASRTRGTGELFF.

The chain carries TRBV9 and TRBJ2-1; 11 nucleotides align to TRBD2. The length of the CDR3 is 15 residues. V dropped 4 bases and J dropped 8; count of bases not matched to a gene: 8. Germline CDR1 and CDR2: SGDLS and YYNGEE. CDR3 loop: CASSRGLAEEDEQFF. The CDR3 DNA follows: TGTGCCAGCAGCAGGGGACTAGCGGAGGAGGATGAGCAGTTCTTC.

The table lists this clone with a few counts. The chain joins TRBV9 to TRBJ1-1; D gene uncertain. The ends were cut back, 0 bases at V and 2 bases at J, with 11 bases in the middle. Looked up from germline, CDR1 is SGDLS and CDR2 is YYNGEE. The CDR3 contains 15 residues. DNA of the CDR3: TGTGCCAGCAGCGTAGATGGGAACCCAAACACTGAAGCTTTCTTT. As protein: CASSVDGNPNTEAFF.

This chain uses TRBV7-9 with TRBJ2-3; possibly TRBD2 for D (5 bases). The CDR3 is 17 amino acids. V lost 6 bases and J 1 base, leaving 20 bases between the germline ends. The germline V gene encodes CDR1 SEHNR and CDR2 FQNEAQ (reference sequence). CDR3 region: CASSLTILAGGTDTQYF. The CDR3 DNA is TGTGCCAGCAGTTTAACGATTCTGGCGGGCGGCACAGATACGCAGTATTTT. Complete variable domain (other parts from reference TRBV7-9 and TRBJ2-3): DTGVSQNPRHKITKRGQNVTFRCDPISEHNRLYWYRQTLGQGPEFLTYFQNEAQLEKSRLLSDRFSAERPKGSFSTLEIQRTEQGDSAMYLCASSLTILAGGTDTQYFGPGTRLTVL.

This sequence joins TRBV11-2 and TRBJ2-7; tentatively, D is TRBD1 or TRBD2 (6 bases each). The ends were cut back, 0 bases at V and 2 bases at J, with 20 bases in the middle. Germline V gene sequence: CDR1 SGHAT, CDR2 FQNNGV. The CDR3 totals 18 residues. In DNA, the CDR3 is TGTGCCAGCAGCTTAGACGGGGGCGGGATCGCGACAACCTACGAGCAGTACTTC. Its translation is CASSLDGGGIATTYEQYF.

As for this clone: This sample includes further DNA sequences coding for the same CDR3. This chain joins TRBV4-3 and TRBJ2-5; TRBD1 might be the D (6 bases). CDR1 and CDR2 (germline): LGHNA, YSLEER. The CDR3 loop spans 13 amino acids. V lost 4 bases, J lost 3 bases, and 9 bases lay in between. CDR3 in amino acids: CASSPGTKETQYF. As DNA, the CDR3 is TGCGCCAGCAGCCCGGGGACAAAAGAGACCCAGTACTTC.

The V and J genes are TRBV28 and TRBJ2-7; 11 bases agree with TRBD2. The ends lost 6 bases at V and 4 bases at J; junction bases unmatched: 20. Germline V gene data show CDR1 as MDHEN and CDR2 as SYDVKM. The CDR3 extends over 19 amino acids. The CDR3 coding sequence is TGTGCCAGCAGCTCAAACCGTCCGGGACTAGCGGCCGGTAGGTACGAGCAGTACTTC. Translation gives CASSSNRPGLAAGRYEQYF.